This T cell receptor beta chain was recorded in a study of radiation and T cells in renal cell carcinoma. The treatment here: treatment-naive control, cytoreductive nephrectomy. Control tumors came from a handful of females and about 11 males, aged about 35 to 82. This clone was counted only a few times. V was trimmed by 0 bases and J by 0 bases, leaving 11 bases between them. CDR3 length: 16 amino acids. The germline V gene encodes CDR1 MGHRA and CDR2 YSYEKL. Sequencing was performed with immunoSEQ multiplex PCR; in TCRdb, only in-frame clones are kept and a portion is missing. The sample lists about 23,000 clones; approximately 54% were seen once.

Here the sequenced sample was tumor tissue, taken from a patient whose treatment was nephrectomy without radiotherapy. The rearrangement links TRBV4-1 to TRBJ1-2; no clear D. This receptor was taken from a human donor with renal cell carcinoma. In DNA, the CDR3 is TGCGCCAGCAGCCAAGACCGAACAGCCCCTAACTATGGCTACACCTTC. Translation: CASSQDRTAPNYGYTF.